This TCR beta chain was sequenced in a study of cytomegalovirus exposure and HLA in healthy donors. Trimming took 5 bases from V and 8 from J, leaving 15 bases between them. This CDR3 spans 14 amino acids. Germline CDR1 reads MGHRA; CDR2 reads YSYEKL. This clone was seen only a few times. 60 Vbeta and 13 Jbeta primers were used in PCR. Sequencing used immunoSEQ multiplex PCR; TCRdb keeps in-frame clones, though not all of them. The data show about 95,000 clones, with 76% seen just once and 4% to 5.5% held by the top ten. The chain couples TRBV4-1 to TRBJ1-4, with a tentative D call TRBD1 (6 bases). The sequencing input was PBMCs. The sequence was obtained from a man between 25 and 39 years old in good health and CMV-seropositive. CDR3 region: CASSNRGGGEKLFF. The DNA for the CDR3 is TGCGCCAGCAGCAACCGGGGAGGGGGGGAAAAACTGTTTTTT.